This T cell receptor beta chain was recorded in a study of low-dose radiotherapy and immunotherapy resistance in tumors (dated by TCRdb to between 2020 and 2023). With regard to the full study: Cohort 1 received 0.5 Gy per fraction every 2 weeks, with a prescribed total PTV dose of 6.5 Gy. For Cohort 2, the dose was 1 Gy per fraction given every two weeks, adding up to 13 Gy in total across 26 weeks. Patients were given nivolumab as a 240 mg flat dose every two weeks and ipilimumab at 1 mg/kg every six weeks, with both drugs delivered intravenously. Cyclophosphamide 200 mg/m2 was given intravenously every two weeks, one day before each radiation and immunotherapy administration. Aspirin 300 mg was taken orally once daily by patients for four cycles, starting on cycle 1 day 1. Trial participants were not randomized into treatment groups. Eight patients were included in the translational analysis, namely three from the first dose cohort plus the first five from the second dose cohort.

First-strand cDNA was synthesized with Superscript III and a set of TRAV- and TRBV-specific primers, covering both TCRalpha and TCRbeta chains. A roughly 19-cycle PCR with Phusion amplified the TCRs, pairing a constant-region primer with the adapter that was attached to the V primers. The MessageAmp II aRNA Amplification Kit was used to amplify the isolated mRNA, with in vitro transcription run for roughly 15 hours at 37 degrees C. mRNA for TCR sequencing was isolated with the Dynabeads mRNA DIRECT Purification Kit. A second 25-cycle Phusion PCR added indexed Illumina adapters, and products were purified with AMPure XP beads. Deep sequencing of TCRalpha and TCRbeta libraries was performed on an Illumina MiniSeq instrument. The authors' analysis ran thus. Custom Perl scripts were used to pool TCR sequences that encoded the same protein, to remove out-of-frame sequences, and to calculate the abundance of each clonotype. Any TCR sequence backed by just one read was left out of the analysis. The metrics used to describe the repertoires included Shannon entropy, Gini index, clonality, richness, and the frequency of TCRs shared between repertoires. Using fastp trimming at Q25 and MiXCR clonotype assembly, TCRdb reanalyzed the public sequencing data and kept in-frame beta chains. Every CDR3 protein is listed once, alongside the most common genes and DNA of its rows. These V and J calls are TCRdb output, not the study's own analysis. Here the sample has 80,000 to 95,000 distinct CDR3 sequences; more than 8.5% occur a single time. The ten largest clonotypes hold roughly 1% of the sample.

There are a few counts of this clonotype. The clone's antigen remains unknown. Base qualities were left out, and no much larger clone turns up one base away. Sample time point, as interpreted from the label and publication: before trial treatment. Donors were enrolled in RACIN, a single-arm phase I dose-escalation trial combining nivolumab, ipilimumab, aspirin, low-dose cyclophosphamide and low-dose radiotherapy. To be eligible, a patient needed to have an advanced solid tumor that was TIL-negative. Specimen: PBMCs, collected before treatment. The origin of this receptor is a male donor with prostate cancer.

The DNA reads TGTGCCAGCAGCGTAGGGCCGAGCGGGAGCGTTGAGACCCAGTACTTC. This gives the protein CASSVGPSGSVETQYF. The V and J segments used are TRBV9 and TRBJ2-5, with 8 bases aligning to TRBD2. Its CDR3 holds 16 amino acids, cysteine through phenylalanine. Only the CDR3 region is kept as DNA, spanning 48 bases read in frame from base 1. Taken from the germline V gene, the CDR1 and CDR2 loops are SGDLS and YYNGEE. After removal of 0 bases from V and 5 bases from J, the junction retains 9 bases not matched to a gene.